This T cell receptor beta chain was identified in a study of regulatory T cells in long-lasting Graves disease (dated by TCRdb to 2020 to 2023). General notes on the study: Patients with newly diagnosed Graves' disease had been on antithyroid drugs for under 3 months. A total of around 35 samples were covered by TCR sequencing, comprising approximately 13 persistent and around 20 newly diagnosed Graves' disease patients. The study was registered as a clinical trial and conducted in China. This study used TCR sequencing and RNA sequencing of peripheral blood to compare persistent Graves' disease patients against newly diagnosed Graves' disease patients.

Summary of the overall study and its limitations: Sequencing and analysis were limited to the TCR beta chain. The study examined only peripheral blood because the primary lesion, thyroid tissue, could not be accessed. Persistent Graves' disease patients showed lower TCR Shannon entropy and fewer highly expanded clones than newly diagnosed patients, suggesting clonal expansion. Patients with persistent disease shared more public clonotypes (around 2,500) than newly diagnosed patients did (nearly 1,000). The small sample size was acknowledged by the authors as a limitation that may reduce accuracy. Preferential use of TRBV28, TRBJ1-2 and TRBJ2-5 was observed in persistent disease, whereas TRBV20-1 and TRBJ2-1 were favored in newly diagnosed disease.

This clonotype showed up just a few times. Its cognate antigen has yet to be identified. The record has no base qualities; no much larger clone is one base away. The CDR3 spans 16 residues, from the cysteine through the phenylalanine. Only the CDR3 region is kept as DNA, spanning 48 bases read in frame from base 1. CDR1 SEHNR and CDR2 FQNEAQ were looked up in the germline V gene (reference sequence). The trim is 5 bases for V and 2 bases for J, with a gap of 19 bases between the germline ends. The time point label here, explained by the study, means: newly diagnosed GD, antithyroid drugs for less than 3 months. RNA was extracted from PBMCs in TRIzol for both TCR sequencing and RNA sequencing. Graves' disease was diagnosed according to American Thyroid Association guidelines. Patients for the study were recruited at an endocrinology department in Xi'an, China. Each patient gave about 9.1 milliliters of peripheral blood, collected in an EDTA anticoagulant tube. PBMCs were isolated by Ficoll Paque Plus density gradient separation without further T cell sorting. RNA quality was checked with an Agilent 2100 Bioanalyzer and agarose gel, and concentration with a NanoDrop 2000.

Library construction relied on multiplex PCR. Sequencing took place on an Illumina HiSeq 4000. iRepertoire HTBI primers and Arm-PCR amplification of CDR3 regions were used to construct TCR beta libraries. PCR products were gel purified before sequencing. The authors' analysis ran thus. Gene usage analysis of CDR3 amino acid clonotypes used the roughly 60 TRBV and approximately 13 TRBJ segments found across samples. COPE and FqMerger were used to merge the filtered high-quality paired reads into contigs. BLAST was used to align contigs to IMGT TRBV, TRBD and TRBJ reference genes, with CDR3 defined following IMGT. Any clonotype with a frequency above 0.1% was classified as a highly expanded clone. Shannon entropy served as the measure of repertoire diversity, while the Gini coefficient captured V-J evenness. Clonotypes shared by more than one individual were considered public. TCRdb reanalyzed the raw reads on its own, using fastp at Q25 for trimming and MiXCR for clone calling, and kept in-frame beta chains. For every CDR3 protein sequence, its rows merge into one entry that carries the most common genes and DNA. TCRdb's processing, not the authors', yielded these V and J calls. In all, the sample holds roughly 420,000 distinct CDR3 sequences, and roughly 15% of those were seen once. The ten largest account for about 10% of the sample.

In addition, the sample was reused for a study of T cells in Graves' hyperthyroidism and ophthalmopathy. As that second study puts it: Stable Graves' hyperthyroidism was defined as no progression to ophthalmopathy during 18 months of follow-up. Hyperthyroidism patients were aged 18 to 65 years and newly diagnosed, with disease duration of less than 2 months. Exclusion was applied to patients with uncontrolled infections, other autoimmune diseases, pregnancy or lactation. Diagnoses were based on clinical symptoms, serum thyroxine and TRAb, thyroid ultrasound and orbital computed tomography. For the first round of RT-PCR on the TCR CDR3, the HTBI primer set was used together with the Qiagen OneStep RT-PCR kit. Most expanded thyroid clonotypes (frequency above 0.001) were also detected in blood, suggesting blood repertoires may reflect thyroid immune responses. A 13 V-J signature model separated ophthalmopathy from stable hyperthyroidism, with around 90% sensitivity and about 81% specificity in cross-validation and 80%/75% in testing. In validation, the model predicted progression to ophthalmopathy with just under 71% sensitivity and roughly 72% specificity, a median of 6.5 months before onset. To identify distinguishing TCR V-J signatures, a discovery cohort of about 100 patients was used, comprising some 45 with Graves' ophthalmopathy and roughly 60 with stable Graves' hyperthyroidism. Prospective prediction of ophthalmopathy was tested in an independent validation cohort of 18 to 20 hyperthyroidism patients and 17 patients who later progressed to ophthalmopathy. The roughly 90 discovery patients were divided at random into training and test sets in a 7:3 ratio. Thyroid tissue and blood T-cell repertoires from several Graves' hyperthyroidism patients were also compared in the study. After blood sampling, hyperthyroidism patients were treated with methimazole at a starting dose of 30 mg daily, and ophthalmopathy patients were treated with high-dose intravenous methylprednisolone. Libraries were constructed in a second round of multiplex PCR, after which size selection and purification were carried out. The libraries were sequenced on an Illumina HiSeq2000 using paired-end 100 bp reads. Raw data were processed with SOAPnuke, discarding reads with adapters, uncalled bases, mean Phred below 15, or no exact constant-primer or identifier match. High-quality paired reads were merged with COPE v1.2.5, and unique nucleotide sequences were defined as clonotypes. MiTCR v1.1 was used to align clonotypes to the IMGT TRBV, TRBD and TRBJ reference segments. Analysis was restricted to V-J combinations with a frequency above 0.0001, which covered 99.2% of repertoires. A TCS score was defined as the ratio between F50 (clonal expansion) and ExV (chaos), using BLOSUM62-based TCRdist between CDR3 peptides within each V-J. Welch's t-statistics and random forest reduced just over 500 V-J features to fewer than 15, which were used in a naive Bayes classifier (R e1071). Sample size was not statistically predetermined, and investigators were not blinded to group allocation. TCR Vbeta CDR3 sequencing of 120 to 150 peripheral blood samples (approximately 44 ophthalmopathy, 75 hyperthyroidism and roughly 17 progressor patients) is reported in the paper.

This TCR was recovered from a woman aged 30 to 39 with Graves disease. Donor details come from another sample of the same person, matched by shared clones. The chain employs TRBV7-9 and TRBJ2-7; TRBD2 is a possible D gene, resting on 5 matching bases. The sequenced sample was peripheral blood mononuclear cells (PBMCs), obtained at new diagnosis, from a patient treated with antithyroid drugs. In nucleotide form, the sequence is TGTGCCAGCAGCATGCCTAACGGCGGGTCAGCCTACGAGCAGTACTTC. Translated, it reads CASSMPNGGSAYEQYF.